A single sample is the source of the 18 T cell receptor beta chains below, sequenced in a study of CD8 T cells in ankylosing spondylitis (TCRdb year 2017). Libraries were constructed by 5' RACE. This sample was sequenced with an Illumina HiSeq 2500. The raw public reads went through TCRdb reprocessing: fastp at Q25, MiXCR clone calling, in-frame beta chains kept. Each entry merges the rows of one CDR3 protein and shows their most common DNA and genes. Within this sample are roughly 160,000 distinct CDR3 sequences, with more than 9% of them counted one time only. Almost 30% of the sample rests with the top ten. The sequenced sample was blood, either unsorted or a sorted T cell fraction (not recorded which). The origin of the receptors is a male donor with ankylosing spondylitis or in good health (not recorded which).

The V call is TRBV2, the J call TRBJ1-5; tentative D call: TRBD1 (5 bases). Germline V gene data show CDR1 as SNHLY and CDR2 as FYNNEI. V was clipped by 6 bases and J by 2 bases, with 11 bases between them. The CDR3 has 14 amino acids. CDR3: CASSSLGGNQPQHF. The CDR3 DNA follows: TGTGCCAGCAGCAGTCTGGGGGGCAATCAGCCCCAGCATTTT.

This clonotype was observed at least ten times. CDR3 nucleotides: TGTGCCAGCAGTTTATCCTTCCTCGAGGCGACAGGGGCATCACAAGAGACCCAGTACTTC. This sequence encodes CASSLSFLEATGASQETQYF. The chain carries TRBV27 and TRBJ2-5; 8 nucleotides agree with TRBD1. The CDR3 spans 20 residues. V was clipped by 0 bases and J by 2 bases; unmatched bases: 17. Per germline, CDR1 MNHEY and CDR2 SMNVEV (reference sequence).

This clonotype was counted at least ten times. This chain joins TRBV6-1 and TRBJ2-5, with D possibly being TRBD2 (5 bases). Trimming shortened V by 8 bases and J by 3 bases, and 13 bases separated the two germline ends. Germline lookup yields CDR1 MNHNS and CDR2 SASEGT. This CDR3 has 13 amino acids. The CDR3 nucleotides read TGTGCCAGCGGAGGAGGTTCTGAAGAGACCCAGTACTTC. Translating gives CASGGGSEETQYF.

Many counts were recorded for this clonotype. Here the CDR3 DNA reads TGTGCCAGCAGTTTAGCGGGGGCCCAGAGCAATCAGCCCCAGCATTTT. Translated, it gives CASSLAGAQSNQPQHF. The J gene is TRBJ1-5, the V gene TRBV12-3 or TRBV12-4, with D perhaps matching TRBD1 (6 bases). V was pared by 0 bases and J by 1 base, with 10 bases between. CDR3 length equals 16 residues.

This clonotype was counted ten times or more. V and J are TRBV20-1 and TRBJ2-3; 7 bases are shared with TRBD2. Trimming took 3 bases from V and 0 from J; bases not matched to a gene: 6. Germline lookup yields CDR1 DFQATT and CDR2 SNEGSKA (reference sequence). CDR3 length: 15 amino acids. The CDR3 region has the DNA TGCAGTGCTAGGCCCGGGGGGTCTAGCACAGATACGCAGTATTTT. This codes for CSARPGGSSTDTQYF.

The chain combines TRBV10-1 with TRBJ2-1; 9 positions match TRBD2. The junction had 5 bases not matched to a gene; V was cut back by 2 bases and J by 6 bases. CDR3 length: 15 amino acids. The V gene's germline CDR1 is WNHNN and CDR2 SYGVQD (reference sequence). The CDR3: CASSEGGGVRNEQFF. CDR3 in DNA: TGCGCCAGCAGTGAGGGCGGGGGGGTACGCAATGAGCAGTTCTTC.

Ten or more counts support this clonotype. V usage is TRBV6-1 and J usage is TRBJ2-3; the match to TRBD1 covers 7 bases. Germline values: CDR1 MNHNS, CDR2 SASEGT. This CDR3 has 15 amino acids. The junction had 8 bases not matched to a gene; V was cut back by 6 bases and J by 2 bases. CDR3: CASRAGDRHTDTQYF. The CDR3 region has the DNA TGTGCCAGCAGGGCCGGGGACAGACACACAGATACGCAGTATTTT.

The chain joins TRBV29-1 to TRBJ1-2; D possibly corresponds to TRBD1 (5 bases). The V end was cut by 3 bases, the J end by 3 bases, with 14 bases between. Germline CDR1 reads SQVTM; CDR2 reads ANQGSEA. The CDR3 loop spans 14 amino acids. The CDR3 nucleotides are TGCAGCGTTGAGGGGCAGCTAAGGGACTATGGCTACACCTTC. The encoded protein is CSVEGQLRDYGYTF.

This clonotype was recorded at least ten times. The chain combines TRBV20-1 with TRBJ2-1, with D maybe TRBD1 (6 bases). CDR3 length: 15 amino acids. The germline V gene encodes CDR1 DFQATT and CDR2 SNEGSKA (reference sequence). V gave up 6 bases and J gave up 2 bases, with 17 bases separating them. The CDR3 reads CSALAGTHAYNEQFF. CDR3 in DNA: TGCAGTGCACTCGCCGGGACACATGCCTACAATGAGCAGTTCTTC.

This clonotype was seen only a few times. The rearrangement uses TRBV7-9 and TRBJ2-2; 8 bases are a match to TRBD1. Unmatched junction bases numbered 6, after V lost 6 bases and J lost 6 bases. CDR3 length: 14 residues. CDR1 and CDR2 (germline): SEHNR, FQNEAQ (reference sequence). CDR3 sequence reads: CASSWTGISGELFF. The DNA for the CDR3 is TGTGCCAGCAGTTGGACAGGGATTTCCGGGGAGCTGTTTTTT.

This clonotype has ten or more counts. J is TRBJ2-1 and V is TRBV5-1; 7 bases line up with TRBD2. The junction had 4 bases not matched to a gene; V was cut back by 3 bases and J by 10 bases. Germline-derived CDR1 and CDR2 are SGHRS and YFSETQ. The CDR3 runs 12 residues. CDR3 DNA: TGCGCCAGCAGCTGGGACTACCTAGAGCAGTTCTTC. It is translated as CASSWDYLEQFF.

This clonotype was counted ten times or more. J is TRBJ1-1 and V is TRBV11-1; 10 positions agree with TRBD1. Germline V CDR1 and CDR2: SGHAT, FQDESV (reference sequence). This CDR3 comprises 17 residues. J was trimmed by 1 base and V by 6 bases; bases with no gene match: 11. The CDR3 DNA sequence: TGTGCCAGCAGTTCGTACGGGACAGGGGTTGGGAACACTGAAGCTTTCTTT. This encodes CASSSYGTGVGNTEAFF.

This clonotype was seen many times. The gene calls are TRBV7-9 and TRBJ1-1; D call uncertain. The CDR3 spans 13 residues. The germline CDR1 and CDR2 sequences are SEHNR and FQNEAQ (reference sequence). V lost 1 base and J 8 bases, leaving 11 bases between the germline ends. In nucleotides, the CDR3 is TGTGCCAGCAGCTTAGATCAGGCACAAGAAGCTTTCTTT. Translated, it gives CASSLDQAQEAFF.

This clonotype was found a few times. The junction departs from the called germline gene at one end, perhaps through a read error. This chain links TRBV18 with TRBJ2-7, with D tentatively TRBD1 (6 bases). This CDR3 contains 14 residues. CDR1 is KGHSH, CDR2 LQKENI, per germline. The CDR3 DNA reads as TGTGCCAGCTCAACGACAGGTACCTCCCACGAGCAGTACTTC. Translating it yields CASSTTGTSHEQYF.

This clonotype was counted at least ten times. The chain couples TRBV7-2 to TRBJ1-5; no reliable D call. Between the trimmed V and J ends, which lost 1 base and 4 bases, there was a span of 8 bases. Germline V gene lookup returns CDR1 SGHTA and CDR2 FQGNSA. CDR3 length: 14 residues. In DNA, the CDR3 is TGTGCCAGCAGCTTAGTGGTCGGGAATCAGCCCCAGCATTTT. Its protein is CASSLVVGNQPQHF.

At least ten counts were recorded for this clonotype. CDR3: CASSLAATANTEAFF. Written as DNA, the CDR3 is TGTGCCAGCAGCTTAGCGGCGACAGCGAACACTGAAGCTTTCTTT. J is TRBJ1-1 and V is TRBV7-2; a weak D match, TRBD1 (5 bases). This CDR3 region has 15 residues. Trimming took 0 bases from V and 1 from J, leaving 9 bases between them. CDR1 and CDR2 from the germline V gene are SGHTA and FQGNSA.

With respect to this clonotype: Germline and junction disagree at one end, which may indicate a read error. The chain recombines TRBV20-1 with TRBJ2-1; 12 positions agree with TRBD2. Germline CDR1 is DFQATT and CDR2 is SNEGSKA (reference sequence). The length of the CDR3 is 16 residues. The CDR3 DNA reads TGCAGTGCTAAGCCTGGGACTAGCGGGCAATACAATGGGCAGTTCTTC. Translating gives CSAKPGTSGQYNGQFF.

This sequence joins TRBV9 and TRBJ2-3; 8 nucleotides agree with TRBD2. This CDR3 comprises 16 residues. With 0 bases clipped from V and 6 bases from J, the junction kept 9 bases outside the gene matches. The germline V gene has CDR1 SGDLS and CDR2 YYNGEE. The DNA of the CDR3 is TGTGCCAGCAGCGTAGCTCCTAGCGGGCGTGTGGATACGCAGTATTTT. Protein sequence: CASSVAPSGRVDTQYF.